Below, 16 T cell receptor beta chains from the same sample are listed, as sequenced in a study of blood T cell repertoires in COVID-19 (dated by TCRdb to between 2020 and 2021). The library was produced with the immunoSEQ multiplex PCR assay. Not all clones reach the TCRdb copy of this immuneACCESS table, which keeps in-frame sequences only. Checked studies attribute under half of the gap to unresolved V genes and leave the rest unexplained. This sample lists 30,000 to 40,000 clones; about four fifths were detected once. Of the sample, over 3.5% falls within the top ten clones. The sample taken for sequencing was peripheral blood. Every receptor here comes from a man over 45 with acute or convalescent COVID-19.

This clone came up once. The chain joins TRBV4-1 to TRBJ1-2, with 8 bases matching TRBD1. V lost 4 bases to trimming and J lost 0 bases; unmatched junction nucleotides: 10. This CDR3 region has 17 residues. The germline V gene encodes CDR1 MGHRA and CDR2 YSYEKL. CDR3 loop: CASSPYQGADSNYGYTF. CDR3 bases: TGCGCCAGCAGCCCTTATCAGGGGGCGGATTCTAACTATGGCTACACCTTC.

The V and J genes are TRBV7-2 and TRBJ1-1; maybe TRBD1 (5 bases). Per germline, CDR1 SGHTA and CDR2 FQGNSA. The CDR3 runs 19 residues. Between the trimmed V and J ends, which lost 0 bases and 0 bases, there was a span of 20 bases. CDR3 DNA sequence: TGTGCCAGCAGCTTAGCGAAGGGGCTCTTTGGGTTCATGAACACTGAAGCTTTCTTT. Its translation is CASSLAKGLFGFMNTEAFF.

The rearrangement links TRBV2 to TRBJ1-6, with 7 nucleotides matching TRBD1. Unmatched junction bases numbered 6, after V lost 7 bases and J lost 6 bases. This CDR3 is 14 amino acids long. From germline, CDR1 is SNHLY and CDR2 FYNNEI. The chain's CDR3 is CASTDRDFNSPLHF. For the CDR3, the DNA is TGTGCCAGCACCGACAGGGACTTTAATTCACCCCTCCACTTT. Based on the CDR3 plus reference TRBV2 and TRBJ1-6, the full variable domain is EPEVTQTPSHQVTQMGQEVILRCVPISNHLYFYWYRQILGQKVEFLVSFYNNEISEKSEIFDDQFSVERPDGSNFTLKIRSTKLEDSAMYFCASTDRDFNSPLHFGNGTRLTVT.

V is TRBV3-1 (or the pseudogene TRBV3-2) and J is TRBJ2-7, with unresolved D. Trimming removed 0 bases at V and 1 base at J, with 7 bases between. This CDR3 spans 14 amino acids. CDR1 is LGHDT, CDR2 YNNKEL, per germline (reference sequence). CDR3: CASSQEWRSYEQYF. The DNA for the CDR3 is TGTGCCAGCAGCCAAGAATGGCGGTCCTACGAGCAGTACTTC.

The V and J genes are TRBV5-1 and TRBJ2-7; TRBD1 matches 7 bases. Per germline, CDR1 SGHRS and CDR2 YFSETQ. CDR3 length: 14 amino acids. V trimming: 3 bases; J trimming: 4 bases; junction bases outside the gene matches: 7. CDR3 bases: TGCGCCAGCAGCTCCACAGGGGCGCGGTACGAGCAGTACTTC. As protein: CASSSTGARYEQYF.

The CDR3 is CASSAAGSRGYTF. The CDR3 DNA reads as TGTGCCAGCAGTGCCGCAGGGTCTCGGGGCTACACCTTC. The genes are TRBV6-4 and TRBJ1-2; possible D gene TRBD1, 5 bases. V was shortened by 4 bases and J by 8 bases, with 14 bases between the two germline ends. Looked up from germline, CDR1 is MRHNA and CDR2 is SNTAGT. The CDR3 runs 13 residues.

J is TRBJ1-3 and V is TRBV25-1; possible D gene TRBD1, 5 bases. Germline V gene data show CDR1 as MGHDK and CDR2 as SYGVNS. The CDR3 is made up of 17 amino acids. Trimming pared 2 bases from V and 0 bases from J, leaving 14 bases between. The CDR3 DNA sequence: TGTGCCAGCAGTGAACTCGACAGACAAAGCTCTGGAAACACCATATATTTT. Translation gives CASSELDRQSSGNTIYF.

The chain uses TRBV7-3 and TRBJ2-5; 9 positions match TRBD2. From germline, CDR1 is SGHTA and CDR2 FQGTGA. V lost 1 base and J lost 1; bases outside the gene matches: 4. CDR3 length: 16 residues. CDR3 DNA: TGTGCCAGCAGCTTAAGACTAGCGGACTCCCAAGAGACCCAGTACTTC. This translates into CASSLRLADSQETQYF.

This clone was observed a handful of times. The V gene is TRBV6-5, the J gene TRBJ2-5; 12 bases agree with TRBD2. The germline V gene has CDR1 MNHEY and CDR2 SVGAGI. The length of the CDR3 is 12 residues. The V segment lost 10 bases and the J segment 4 bases; nucleotides outside the gene matches: 1. CDR3 region: CATSGRGETQYF. In DNA, the CDR3 is TGTGCCACTAGCGGGAGGGGAGAGACCCAGTACTTC.

The chain carries TRBV7-3 and TRBJ2-5; D is perhaps TRBD1 (7 bases). The CDR3 is 17 amino acids. V lost 3 bases to trimming and J lost 2 bases, with 19 bases between them. Germline-derived CDR1 and CDR2 are SGHTA and FQGTGA. In nucleotides, the CDR3 is TGTGCCAGCAGCTTGAGGGGGCGGAGGGCTGATCAAGAGACCCAGTACTTC. It encodes CASSLRGRRADQETQYF.

This chain joins TRBV30 and TRBJ2-2, with 7 bases lining up with TRBD2. The germline V gene encodes CDR1 GTSNPN and CDR2 SVGIG (reference sequence). With 2 bases clipped from V and 6 bases from J, the junction kept 6 bases outside the gene matches. CDR3 size: 14 residues. CDR3 sequence: CAWSLGGGAGELFF. DNA for the CDR3: TGTGCCTGGAGTTTAGGCGGGGGTGCCGGGGAGCTGTTTTTT.

The chain recombines TRBV28 with TRBJ1-1, with D perhaps matching TRBD1 (6 bases). Germline V gene data show CDR1 as MDHEN and CDR2 as SYDVKM. This CDR3 region has 14 residues. With 5 bases removed from V and 1 base from J, the gap between germline ends came to 11 bases. CDR3 coding DNA: TGTGCCAGCAGTACAGTACAGGGGAACACTGAAGCTTTCTTT. Its translation is CASSTVQGNTEAFF.

V usage is TRBV11-1 and J usage is TRBJ1-1; D not resolved. CDR1 is SGHAT, CDR2 FQDESV, per germline (reference sequence). There are 17 residues in the CDR3. Trimming took 0 bases from V and 0 from J, leaving 14 bases between them. CDR3 DNA: TGTGCCAGCAGCTTAGCGCAGAGGCCGAGCATGAACACTGAAGCTTTCTTT. Its translation: CASSLAQRPSMNTEAFF.

The V and J genes are TRBV4-1 and TRBJ2-1, with 11 positions matching TRBD2. Germline V lookup: CDR1 MGHRA, CDR2 YSYEKL. J was trimmed by 4 bases and V by 1 base; bases with no gene match: 3. This CDR3 has 16 amino acids. The CDR3 coding sequence is TGCGCCAGCAGCCAAGGGACTAGCGGGCATTACAATGAGCAGTTCTTC. This sequence encodes CASSQGTSGHYNEQFF.

This chain joins TRBV4-1 and TRBJ2-2; 7 bases are a match to TRBD1. CDR3 size: 14 residues. Germline V gene lookup returns CDR1 MGHRA and CDR2 YSYEKL. V shed 0 bases, J shed 6 bases, and the junction held 1 base outside the gene matches. The CDR3 sequence is CASSQDQGAGELFF. The CDR3 DNA is TGCGCCAGCAGCCAAGACCAGGGGGCCGGGGAGCTGTTTTTT.

The rearrangement links TRBV11-2 to TRBJ2-7; tentative D call: TRBD2 (5 bases). V was cut by 3 bases and J by 4 bases, with 7 bases left in between. Germline V lookup: CDR1 SGHAT, CDR2 FQNNGV. The CDR3 extends over 12 amino acids. This CDR3 reads CASSLTTYEQYF. The CDR3 nucleotides read TGTGCCAGCAGCTTGACTACTTACGAGCAGTACTTC.